This passage covers 2 T cell receptor beta chains from one sample sequenced in a study of cytomegalovirus exposure and HLA in healthy donors. 13 Jbeta primers and 60 Vbeta primers were used for the PCR. Only in-frame clones appear in the TCRdb table, and some are missing; sequencing was by immunoSEQ multiplex PCR. Here the sample spans about 87,000 clones, about four fifths being singletons. Sequencing was done on a sample of PBMCs. The origin of the receptors is a woman aged 40 to 49 in good health and CMV-seronegative.

CDR3: CSAIPGDTQYF. CDR3 DNA sequence: TGCAGTGCTATCCCCGGGGATACGCAGTATTTT. This chain links TRBV20-1 with TRBJ2-3; D uncertain. The germline gives CDR1 DFQATT, CDR2 SNEGSKA (reference sequence). V shed 4 bases and J shed 6 bases, with 8 bases lying between them. The CDR3 is 11 amino acids.

This sequence joins TRBV27 and TRBJ1-3; 7 bases agree with TRBD1. In germline, CDR1 is MNHEY, CDR2 SMNVEV (reference sequence). This CDR3 spans 13 amino acids. V trimming: 5 bases; J trimming: 4 bases; junction bases outside the gene matches: 2. DNA for the CDR3: TGTGCCAGCAGTCCGACAGGGGGAAACACCATATATTTT. Translated: CASSPTGGNTIYF.